Below are 17 T cell receptor beta chains sequenced from a single sample in a study of naive and memory T cell subsets (dated 2017 in TCRdb). Libraries were prepared through UMI-ligation and nested PCR. Instrument on record: Illumina MiSeq. An equimolar mix of two oligonucleotides covering both TRBC1 and TRBC2 was used as the beta constant-region primer. TCRdb cleaned the public reads at Q25 with fastp, built clones with MiXCR and kept in-frame beta chains. CDR3 protein sequences are deduplicated, and each keeps its most common genes and DNA. The sample records some 100,000 distinct CDR3 sequences, roughly 7% of which are singletons. 1.5% to 2% of the sample belongs to the ten largest clones. Input material: central memory CD4+ T cells from blood. This specimen's cell subset or site label, interpreted: central memory, CD45RA- CD27+. These receptor sequences come from a human donor in good health.

In its sample, this clonotype was seen many times. The chain couples TRBV1 to TRBJ1-2. TRBV1 is noted as a pseudogene. The CDR3 totals 13 residues. This CDR3 is CTTKVLANYGYTF. CDR3 nucleotide sequence: TGCACCACCAAGGTGCTAGCAAACTATGGCTACACCTTC.

The chain combines TRBV6-2 or TRBV6-3 with TRBJ2-3; TRBD2 matches 9 bases. CDR3 length: 16 amino acids. The ends lost 7 bases at V and 5 bases at J; junction bases unmatched: 13. Germline-derived CDR1 and CDR2 are MNHEY and SVGEGT. The CDR3 sequence is CASMVVAGGPVDTQYF. CDR3 nucleotide sequence: TGTGCCAGCATGGTGGTGGCGGGAGGGCCGGTAGATACGCAGTATTTT.

This clonotype was recorded many times. V and J are TRBV27 and TRBJ1-1; D unclear. Trimming cost V 7 bases and J 1 base, with 13 bases left between them. In germline, CDR1 is MNHEY, CDR2 SMNVEV (reference sequence). The CDR3 is 14 residues long. CDR3 region: CASIKQRGNTEAFF. CDR3 DNA: TGTGCCAGCATCAAACAGCGGGGGAACACTGAAGCTTTCTTT.

This clonotype was seen ten or more times. CDR3 nucleotides: TGTGCCAGCAGCCAAGGTCGAACTACCTTGGTAGCAGATACGCAGTATTTT. It encodes CASSQGRTTLVADTQYF. This chain uses TRBV14 with TRBJ2-3, with unresolved D. CDR1 SGHDN and CDR2 FVKESK come from the germline V gene. The V and J ends lost 1 base and 4 bases respectively, with 18 bases between them. This CDR3 has 17 amino acids.

This clonotype was picked up many times. The J gene is TRBJ2-7, the V gene TRBV3-1; D gene ambiguous. CDR1 is LGHDT and CDR2 is YNNKEL in the germline V gene (reference sequence). The CDR3 spans 12 residues. Trimming took 4 bases from V and 8 from J, leaving 12 bases between them. The CDR3 protein is CASSRLFWQQYF. Here the CDR3 DNA reads TGTGCCAGCAGCCGCCTCTTCTGGCAGCAGTACTTC.

This clonotype was recorded many times. This sequence joins TRBV5-8 and TRBJ1-5, with TRBD1 identical over 10 bases. Germline CDR1 SGHTS, CDR2 YDEGEE. Losses at the gene ends were 0 bases for V and 7 bases for J; bases not matched to a gene: 7. The CDR3 totals 16 residues. CDR3 residues: CASSLGQGASGQPQHF. CDR3 coding DNA: TGTGCCAGCAGCTTGGGACAGGGGGCTTCTGGGCAGCCCCAGCATTTT.

This clonotype was seen at least ten times. The chain combines TRBV3-1 with TRBJ2-2, with D hard to call. Germline V gene lookup returns CDR1 LGHDT and CDR2 YNNKEL (reference sequence). V lost 3 bases, J lost 6 bases, and 8 bases lay in between. The CDR3 extends over 13 amino acids. This chain's CDR3 is CASSQSPAGELFF. For the CDR3, the DNA is TGTGCCAGCAGCCAGAGCCCGGCCGGGGAGCTGTTTTTT.

This clonotype was counted many times. V gene TRBV6-2 or TRBV6-3 combines with J gene TRBJ2-7, with 12 nucleotides matching TRBD2. The CDR3 sequence is 16 residues long. Unmatched junction bases numbered 12, after V lost 7 bases and J lost 5 bases. Germline V gives CDR1 MNHEY, CDR2 SVGEGT. This chain's CDR3 is CASTRWLAGGPDEQYF. Written as DNA, the CDR3 is TGTGCCAGCACCCGTTGGCTAGCGGGAGGGCCGGACGAGCAGTACTTC.

The V gene is TRBV28, the J gene TRBJ2-7; a possible D gene is TRBD2 (6 bases). V lost 6 bases to trimming and J lost 8 bases, with 17 bases between them. Germline CDR1 is MDHEN and CDR2 is SYDVKM. The CDR3 runs to 13 residues. The CDR3 coding sequence is TGTGCCAGCAGAGCGGGCCACCTTACTCAGCAGTACTTC. This codes for CASRAGHLTQQYF.

This clonotype was recorded at least ten times. This rearrangement joins TRBV6-5 to TRBJ1-2, with D unclear. V was clipped by 0 bases and J by 10 bases, with 15 bases between them. This CDR3 has 14 residues. The germline V gene has CDR1 MNHEY and CDR2 SVGAGI. The CDR3 loop reads CASSYSETARLYTF. DNA of the CDR3: TGTGCCAGCAGTTACTCGGAAACAGCTCGGCTCTACACCTTC.

The sample holds many counts of this clonotype. The V call is TRBV29-1, the J call TRBJ1-1; no clear D. The CDR3 extends over 12 amino acids. V shed 2 bases and J shed 1 base, with 5 bases lying between them. The germline V gene has CDR1 SQVTM and CDR2 ANQGSEA. The CDR3 loop is CSVELTNTEAFF. In DNA, the CDR3 is TGCAGCGTTGAATTGACGAACACTGAAGCTTTCTTT.

This clonotype appeared many times. The genes are TRBV5-6 and TRBJ1-5; 8 positions agree with TRBD1. V lost 2 bases and J lost 3; bases outside the gene matches: 4. CDR1 is SGHDT, CDR2 YYEEEE, per germline. CDR3 size: 15 residues. CDR3 nucleotide sequence: TGTGCCAGCAGCTTCAGGGGGCGATACAATCAGCCCCAGCATTTT. This gives the protein CASSFRGRYNQPQHF.

Details on this clonotype: This may come from a read error, since a much larger clone is one base off. Lacking the conserved final phenylalanine or tryptophan, this CDR3 likely reflects a read error. The chain links TRBV18 to TRBJ1-2, with D perhaps matching TRBD1 (6 bases). Germline V gene data show CDR1 as KGHSH and CDR2 as LQKENI. This CDR3 region has 13 residues. V lost 6 bases, J lost 4 bases, and 12 bases lay in between. This CDR3 is CASSLGQSYGYTS. For the CDR3, the DNA is TGTGCCAGCTCGTTAGGACAGAGCTATGGCTACACCTCC.

The sample holds many counts of this clonotype. The genes are TRBV29-1 and TRBJ1-1; tentative D call: TRBD1 (5 bases). This CDR3 has 12 amino acids. Germline V lookup: CDR1 SQVTM, CDR2 ANQGSEA. V was pared by 5 bases and J by 4 bases, with 11 bases between. CDR3 sequence reads: CSVRGGGTEAFF. CDR3 nucleotide sequence: TGCAGCGTTCGCGGGGGTGGCACTGAAGCTTTCTTT. Combining the CDR3 with reference TRBV29-1 and TRBJ1-1 gives the whole variable domain SAVISQKPSRDICQRGTSLTIQCQVDSQVTMMFWYRQQPGQSLTLIATANQGSEATYESGFVIDKFPISRPNLTFSTLTVSNMSPEDSSIYLCSVRGGGTEAFFGQGTRLTVV.

The chain has TRBV5-1 and TRBJ2-2; D gene ambiguous. This CDR3 region has 13 residues. V dropped 0 bases and J dropped 7 bases, with 7 bases sitting between them. The germline CDR1 and CDR2 sequences are SGHRS and YFSETQ. CDR3 DNA sequence: TGCGCCAGCAGCTTGGTGGTCGGCGGGGAGCTGTTTTTT. Translated, it gives CASSLVVGGELFF.

Ten or more counts support this clonotype. This chain links TRBV6-2 or TRBV6-3 with TRBJ1-1, with 9 bases that match TRBD1. The CDR3 has 13 amino acids. Trimming at V came to 2 bases and at J to 7 bases, leaving 2 bases not matched to a gene. Germline lookup yields CDR1 MNHEY and CDR2 SVGEGT. CDR3 region: CASSYMGQGEAFF. The CDR3 coding sequence is TGTGCCAGCAGTTACATGGGACAGGGTGAAGCTTTCTTT.

This clonotype was seen many times. The V and J genes are TRBV27 and TRBJ1-1, with D possibly matching TRBD1 (6 bases). CDR1 MNHEY and CDR2 SMNVEV come from the germline V gene (reference sequence). The CDR3 contains 14 residues. V lost 7 bases and J lost 6, with 18 bases in between. DNA for the CDR3: TGTGCCAGCACCCGCCCAGGGGATGGGGCTGAAGCTTTCTTT. Translated, it gives CASTRPGDGAEAFF.